Listed below are T cell receptor beta chains from one sample, sequenced in a study of blood T cell repertoires in COVID-19. Repertoires were generated with immunoSEQ multiplex PCR, while TCRdb's copy carries only in-frame clones and drops some. The table lists around 97,000 clones, about 90% of them singletons. The source material was peripheral blood. The receptors were sampled from a woman aged 55 to 70 with acute or convalescent COVID-19. Both conserved end residues are part of each CDR3.

v_call	j_call	cdr3_length	cdr3_aa
TRBV2	TRBJ2-6	15	CASRFSSTGANVLTF
TRBV2	TRBJ1-2	15	CASSEARTGAYGYTF
TRBV6-5	TRBJ1-2	13	CASSPRDRAGYTF
TRBV5-1	TRBJ1-3	15	CASSLGDSSGNTIYF
TRBV27	TRBJ2-1	15	CASNLVQGQQNEQFF
TRBV19	TRBJ1-2	15	CASSTPTGGYYGYTF
TRBV30	TRBJ1-4	13	CAWSSQGWEKLFF
TRBV2	TRBJ2-7	15	CASSRRSGTVGEQYF
TRBV19	TRBJ2-3	17	CASTFGTGVTLTDTQYF
TRBV19	TRBJ1-5	15	CASSERTYSNQPQHF
TRBV25-1	TRBJ1-1	15	CASPPPQGGDTEAFF
TRBV5-5	TRBJ1-1	15	CASSVLRATNTEAFF
TRBV19	TRBJ2-2	14	CASSRARETGELFF
TRBV3-1/TRBV3-2	TRBJ2-3	16	CASSQSIGGSTDTQYF
TRBV28	TRBJ1-5	10	CASGGVPQHF
TRBV18	TRBJ1-1	12	CASSSQGAEAFF
TRBV18	TRBJ1-2	14	CASSPQGPNYGYTF
TRBV6-5	TRBJ1-2	15	CASSYTTGGNYGYTF
TRBV10-3	TRBJ1-5	16	CAISPRDRVGNQPQHF
TRBV10-2	TRBJ1-1	13	CASRKGQNTEAFF
TRBV5-1	TRBJ2-2	16	CASSPVVGAGAGELFF
TRBV5-8	TRBJ2-1	12	CASSSLYNEQFF
TRBV7-9	TRBJ2-5	12	CASSQGLMAQYF
TRBV5-4	TRBJ2-3	14	CASSPWTGTDTQYF
TRBV5-1	TRBJ1-4	15	CASSLAGAGFGKLFF
TRBV19	TRBJ1-1	13	CASSTAGYTEAFF
TRBV9	TRBJ2-1	15	CASSVEAGSYNEQFF
TRBV2	TRBJ1-4	14	CASTRDSTNEKLFF
TRBV28	TRBJ1-4	13	CASGGREYEKLFF
TRBV5-1	TRBJ2-1	12	CASSLFASEQFF
TRBV11-2	TRBJ2-1	16	CASRRDRVGVGDEQFF
TRBV27	TRBJ1-2	13	CATGQGMVDGYTF
TRBV6-6	TRBJ2-3	14	CASSLGFGPDTQYF
TRBV29-1	TRBJ2-1	15	CSVVLSGRTYNEQFF